This TCR beta chain was found in a study of T cells in Graves' hyperthyroidism and ophthalmopathy. Study as a whole: Staff took peripheral blood when the initial diagnosis was made, before any treatment began.

Germline values: CDR1 MNHNS, CDR2 SASEGT. Trimming stripped 6 bases from V and 4 bases from J, with 21 bases between. The CDR3 is 16 residues long. It was RNA transcripts that yielded the amplified TCR beta CDR3 regions. RT-PCR in the first round (using the HTBI primer set) targeted the TCR CDR3. MiXCR, run by TCRdb on the multiplex PCR reads, gives a single entry per CDR3 protein. The table records approximately 480,000 distinct CDR3 sequences, roughly 20% of them present only once. Notes on the study in general: Onset of ophthalmopathy came a median 6.5 months after the model predicted it.

Diagnosis of hyperthyroidism was new in patients aged 18 to 65, and its duration was under 2 months. Comments on this clonotype: No antigen is known for it.

This receptor was identified in a man between 18 and 35 years old with Graves' hyperthyroidism. Sequenced sample: blood. The chain carries TRBV6-1 and TRBJ1-1; a possible D gene is TRBD1 (5 bases). CDR3 amino acids: CASSPLRVRASTEAFF. The CDR3 DNA reads as TGTGCCAGCAGCCCCCTCAGGGTGAGGGCGAGCACTGAAGCTTTCTTT.